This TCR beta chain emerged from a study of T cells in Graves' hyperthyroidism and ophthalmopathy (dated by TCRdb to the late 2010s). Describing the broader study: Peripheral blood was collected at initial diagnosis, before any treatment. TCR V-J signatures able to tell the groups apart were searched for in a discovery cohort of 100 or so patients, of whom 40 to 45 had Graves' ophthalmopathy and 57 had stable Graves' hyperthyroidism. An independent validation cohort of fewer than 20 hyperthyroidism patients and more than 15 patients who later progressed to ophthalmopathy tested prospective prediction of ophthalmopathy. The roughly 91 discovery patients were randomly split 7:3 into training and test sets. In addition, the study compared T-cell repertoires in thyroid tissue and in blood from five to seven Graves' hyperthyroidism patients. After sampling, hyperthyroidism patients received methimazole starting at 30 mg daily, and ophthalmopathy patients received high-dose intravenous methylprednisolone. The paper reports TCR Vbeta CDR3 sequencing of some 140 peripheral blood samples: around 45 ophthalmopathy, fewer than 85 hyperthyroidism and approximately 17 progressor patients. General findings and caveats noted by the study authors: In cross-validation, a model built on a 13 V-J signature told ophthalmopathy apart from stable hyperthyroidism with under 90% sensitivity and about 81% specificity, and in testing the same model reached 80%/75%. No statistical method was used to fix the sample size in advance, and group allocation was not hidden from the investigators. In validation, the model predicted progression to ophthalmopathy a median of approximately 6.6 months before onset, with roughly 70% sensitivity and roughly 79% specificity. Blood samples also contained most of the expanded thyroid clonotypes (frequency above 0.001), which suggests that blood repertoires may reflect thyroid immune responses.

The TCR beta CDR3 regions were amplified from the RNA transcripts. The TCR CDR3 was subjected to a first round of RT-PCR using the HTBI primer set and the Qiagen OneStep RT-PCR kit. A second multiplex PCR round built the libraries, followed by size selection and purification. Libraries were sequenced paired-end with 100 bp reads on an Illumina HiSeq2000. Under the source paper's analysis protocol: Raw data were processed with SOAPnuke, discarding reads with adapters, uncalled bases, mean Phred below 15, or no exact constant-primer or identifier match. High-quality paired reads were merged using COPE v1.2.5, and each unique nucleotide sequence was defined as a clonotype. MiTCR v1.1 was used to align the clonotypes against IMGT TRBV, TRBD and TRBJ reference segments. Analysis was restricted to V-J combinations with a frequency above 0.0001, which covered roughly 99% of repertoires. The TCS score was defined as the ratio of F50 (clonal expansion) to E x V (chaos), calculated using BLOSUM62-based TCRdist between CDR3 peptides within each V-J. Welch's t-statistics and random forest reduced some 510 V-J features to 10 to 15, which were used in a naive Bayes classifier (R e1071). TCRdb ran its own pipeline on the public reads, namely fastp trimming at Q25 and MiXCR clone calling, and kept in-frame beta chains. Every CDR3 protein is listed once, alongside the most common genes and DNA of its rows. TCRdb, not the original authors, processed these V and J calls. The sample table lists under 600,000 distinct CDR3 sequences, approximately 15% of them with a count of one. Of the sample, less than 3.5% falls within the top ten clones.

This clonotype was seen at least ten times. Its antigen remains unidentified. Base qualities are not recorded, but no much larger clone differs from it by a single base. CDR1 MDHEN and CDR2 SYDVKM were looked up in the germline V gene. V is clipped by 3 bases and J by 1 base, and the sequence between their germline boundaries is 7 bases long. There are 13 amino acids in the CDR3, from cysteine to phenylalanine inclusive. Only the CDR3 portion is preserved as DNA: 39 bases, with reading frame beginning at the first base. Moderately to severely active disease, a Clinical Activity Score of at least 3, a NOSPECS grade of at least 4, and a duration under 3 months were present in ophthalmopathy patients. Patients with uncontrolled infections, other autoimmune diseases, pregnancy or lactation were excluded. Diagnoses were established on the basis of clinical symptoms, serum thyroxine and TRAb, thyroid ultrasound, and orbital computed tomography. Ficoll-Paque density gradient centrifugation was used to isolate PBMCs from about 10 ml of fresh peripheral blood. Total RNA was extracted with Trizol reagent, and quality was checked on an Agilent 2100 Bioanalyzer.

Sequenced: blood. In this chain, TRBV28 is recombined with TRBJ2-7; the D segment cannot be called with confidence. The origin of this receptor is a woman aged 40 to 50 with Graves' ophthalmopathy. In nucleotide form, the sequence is TGTGCCAGCAGTTTTATGGGGTCCTACGAGCAGTACTTC. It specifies CASSFMGSYEQYF.